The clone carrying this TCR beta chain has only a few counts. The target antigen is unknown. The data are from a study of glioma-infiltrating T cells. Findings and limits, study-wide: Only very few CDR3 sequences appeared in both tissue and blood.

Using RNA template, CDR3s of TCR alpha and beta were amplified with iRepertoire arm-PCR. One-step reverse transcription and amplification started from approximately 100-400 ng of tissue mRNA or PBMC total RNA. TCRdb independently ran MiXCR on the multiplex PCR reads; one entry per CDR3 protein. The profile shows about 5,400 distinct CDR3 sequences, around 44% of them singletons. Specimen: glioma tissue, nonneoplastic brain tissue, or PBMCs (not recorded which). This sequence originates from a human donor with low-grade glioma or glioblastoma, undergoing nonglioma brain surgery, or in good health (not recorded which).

CDR3 nucleotide sequence: TGCAGTGCTATGGGGGACACCCATACGCAGTATTTT. Protein: CSAMGDTHTQYF. V is TRBV20-1 and J is TRBJ2-3; D is perhaps TRBD1 (6 bases). V gave up 4 bases and J gave up 7 bases, with 12 bases separating them. Germline-derived CDR1 and CDR2 are DFQATT and SNEGSKA (reference sequence). The CDR3 runs to 12 residues.